These 22 T cell receptor beta chains were sequenced from one sample in a study of shared T cell receptors in the human thymus. Method: immunoSEQ multiplex PCR; TCRdb's copy keeps in-frame clones and lacks some. The data show about 660,000 clones, more than 75% seen once. These records were also assigned to another study, of human thymus T cells.

The sequenced material came from thymocytes. These receptor sequences come from a boy under two years old with a congenital heart defect.

CDR3 DNA: TGTGCCAGCAGCCCGAACAGGGGGACGAACACCGGGGAGCTGTTTTTT. This encodes CASSPNRGTNTGELFF. This chain connects TRBV9 to TRBJ2-2; TRBD1 aligns across 8 bases. Trimming at V came to 4 bases and at J to 0 bases, leaving 5 bases not matched to a gene. Germline CDR1 reads SGDLS; CDR2 reads YYNGEE. The CDR3 covers 16 residues.

V gene TRBV19 combines with J gene TRBJ2-1; D gene unclear. V shed 7 bases and J shed 6 bases, with 13 bases lying between them. The CDR3 runs 13 residues. Germline CDR1 LNHDA, CDR2 SQIVND (reference sequence). The CDR3 sequence: CASKPASVNEQFF. DNA of the CDR3: TGTGCCAGTAAGCCAGCGTCGGTCAATGAGCAGTTCTTC.

The chain is built from TRBV12-5 and TRBJ2-3; 10 bases fit TRBD2. Germline CDR1 reads LGHNT; CDR2 reads FRNRAP. The CDR3 length is 16 residues. V lost 1 base, J lost 0 bases, and 1 base stayed unmatched. The CDR3 here is CASGLGSGRSTDTQYF. The CDR3 DNA is TGTGCTAGTGGTTTGGGTAGCGGGAGGAGCACAGATACGCAGTATTTT.

The chain joins TRBV19 to TRBJ2-6; a possible D gene is TRBD1 (6 bases). CDR1 is LNHDA, CDR2 SQIVND, per germline (reference sequence). Deletions cut 3 bases from V and 0 bases from J, with 24 bases between. The CDR3 runs 21 residues. Here the CDR3 DNA reads TGTGCCAGTAGTATTACACAGGGTCACATCAGTGCTTCCTCTGGGGCCAACGTCCTGACTTTC. Translation: CASSITQGHISASSGANVLTF.

To note about this clone: In the same sample, other DNA sequences code for this CDR3. The rearrangement links TRBV7-2 to TRBJ2-5; D ambiguous. Trimming left V 3 bases short and J 5 bases short, with 4 bases between. This CDR3 is built from 11 residues. From germline, CDR1 is SGHTA and CDR2 FQGNSA. This chain's CDR3 is CASSFRETQYF. CDR3 in DNA: TGTGCCAGCAGCTTCCGTGAGACCCAGTACTTC.

The V and J genes are TRBV4-3 and TRBJ2-3; 13 bases match TRBD2. Losses at the gene ends were 3 bases for V and 2 bases for J; bases not matched to a gene: 5. The CDR3 spans 17 residues. The germline CDR1 and CDR2 sequences are LGHNA and YSLEER. CDR3: CASSQRTSGSPTDTQYF. The CDR3 DNA reads as TGCGCCAGCAGCCAGAGGACTAGCGGGAGCCCCACAGATACGCAGTATTTT.

CDR3 sequence (DNA): TGTGCCAGCACGCCTAGCGGGGGTGGCGAGCAGTACTTC. Translated, it gives CASTPSGGGEQYF. V usage is TRBV27 and J usage is TRBJ2-7, with 10 positions matching TRBD2. The CDR3 runs to 13 residues. The ends lost 7 bases at V and 6 bases at J; junction bases unmatched: 6. Germline values: CDR1 MNHEY, CDR2 SMNVEV (reference sequence).

V gene TRBV13 combines with J gene TRBJ2-5; 13 bases fit TRBD2. The germline V gene has CDR1 PRHDT and CDR2 FYEKMQ (reference sequence). J gave up 4 bases and V 5 bases, and 22 bases lay outside the gene matches. The length of the CDR3 is 21 residues. CDR3 region: CASSKNGLAGVPYPGGETQYF. Here the CDR3 DNA reads TGTGCCAGCAGCAAAAACGGACTAGCGGGAGTCCCATATCCCGGGGGAGAGACCCAGTACTTC.

The V and J genes are TRBV19 and TRBJ2-7, with 9 bases that match TRBD2. Germline trimming cut 3 bases from V and 1 base from J; bases unmatched to any gene: 13. The CDR3 has 18 residues. The germline V gene has CDR1 LNHDA and CDR2 SQIVND (reference sequence). CDR3 sequence (DNA): TGTGCCAGTAGTATGCCGAGAGGAGCTAGCGGGGTTTCCTACGAGCAGTACTTC. This codes for CASSMPRGASGVSYEQYF.

The chain joins TRBV28 to TRBJ1-1, with D perhaps TRBD1 (5 bases). There are 14 residues in the CDR3. Germline V gene sequence: CDR1 MDHEN, CDR2 SYDVKM. V lost 5 bases and J 4 bases, leaving 14 bases between the germline ends. The CDR3 region has the DNA TGTGCCAGCAGTCCCCAGACAGTTCGCACTGAAGCTTTCTTT. This codes for CASSPQTVRTEAFF.

V gene TRBV2 combines with J gene TRBJ2-5; 12 nucleotides align to TRBD2. In germline, CDR1 is SNHLY, CDR2 FYNNEI. CDR3 length: 17 amino acids. Losses at the gene ends were 1 base for V and 4 bases for J; bases not matched to a gene: 7. The CDR3 sequence: CASSEGPGLAGGETQYF. CDR3 in DNA: TGTGCCAGCAGTGAAGGGCCGGGACTAGCGGGCGGAGAGACCCAGTACTTC. Variable domain in full (rest from reference TRBV2 and TRBJ2-5): EPEVTQTPSHQVTQMGQEVILRCVPISNHLYFYWYRQILGQKVEFLVSFYNNEISEKSEIFDDQFSVERPDGSNFTLKIRSTKLEDSAMYFCASSEGPGLAGGETQYFGPGTRLLVL.

The chain has TRBV1 and TRBJ2-1; TRBD2, the D gene given by the table, was not confirmed from the DNA. TRBV1 is an annotated pseudogene. This CDR3 comprises 17 residues. CDR3 amino acids: CTSSRHLTSDSYNEQFF. CDR3 DNA sequence: TGCACCAGCAGCCGCCACCTGACTAGCGACTCCTACAATGAGCAGTTCTTC.

The V and J genes are TRBV30 and TRBJ2-5; 7 bases align to TRBD1. Germline values: CDR1 GTSNPN, CDR2 SVGIG (reference sequence). V shed 4 bases, J shed 4 bases, and the junction held 9 bases outside the gene matches. The CDR3 is made up of 14 amino acids. In DNA form, the CDR3 reads TGTGCCTGGAAAGGTCTTCGGGACAGAGAGACCCAGTACTTC. It specifies CAWKGLRDRETQYF.

This chain links TRBV4-1 with TRBJ1-2; D remains ambiguous. The germline V gene encodes CDR1 MGHRA and CDR2 YSYEKL. The V and J ends lost 0 bases and 1 base respectively, with 6 bases between them. This CDR3 comprises 14 residues. The CDR3 coding sequence is TGCGCCAGCAGCCAAGATTCAGTTAACTATGGCTACACCTTC. Encoded protein: CASSQDSVNYGYTF.

The chain combines TRBV28 with TRBJ2-3; D is unresolved. Germline lookup yields CDR1 MDHEN and CDR2 SYDVKM. This CDR3 is built from 12 residues. With 7 bases removed from V and 0 bases from J, the gap between germline ends came to 5 bases. The CDR3 nucleotides read TGTGCCAGCAAGCCTAGCACAGATACGCAGTATTTT. It is translated as CASKPSTDTQYF.

This clone was seen just once. The chain couples TRBV5-6 to TRBJ2-7; no reliable D call. The V and J ends lost 0 bases and 1 base respectively, with 8 bases between them. CDR3 size: 14 residues. CDR1 is SGHDT and CDR2 is YYEEEE in the germline V gene. The CDR3 is CASSLAFTSYEQYF. The CDR3 nucleotides read TGTGCCAGCAGCTTGGCATTCACTTCCTACGAGCAGTACTTC.

The chain employs TRBV5-1 and TRBJ2-4; the match to TRBD1 covers 7 bases. The CDR3 totals 15 residues. V dropped 3 bases and J dropped 0; count of bases not matched to a gene: 3. Germline V lookup: CDR1 SGHRS, CDR2 YFSETQ. The CDR3 sequence: CASSWGQLAKNIQYF. CDR3 sequence (DNA): TGCGCCAGCAGCTGGGGACAGTTAGCCAAAAACATTCAGTACTTC.

V gene TRBV6-1 combines with J gene TRBJ1-6, with D possibly TRBD1 on 6 matching bases. Trimming left V 7 bases short and J 10 bases short, with 14 bases between. Germline CDR1 is MNHNS and CDR2 is SASEGT. This CDR3 spans 13 amino acids. DNA for the CDR3: TGTGCCAGCACTCAGGGGCCACTCTCACCCCTCCACTTT. This codes for CASTQGPLSPLHF.

The CDR3 protein is CASSPGQGRQPQHF. The CDR3 DNA is TGTGCCAGCAGTCCCGGACAGGGACGTCAGCCCCAGCATTTT. The chain carries TRBV28 and TRBJ1-5, with TRBD1 identical over 8 bases. CDR3 length equals 14 residues. Germline assignment: CDR1 MDHEN and CDR2 SYDVKM. The junction had 6 bases not matched to a gene; V was cut back by 5 bases and J by 6 bases.

The chain is built from TRBV7-2 and TRBJ2-7; the match to TRBD1 covers 8 bases. Germline V lookup: CDR1 SGHTA, CDR2 FQGNSA. The junction had 7 bases not matched to a gene; V was cut back by 1 base and J by 2 bases. This CDR3 comprises 16 residues. The CDR3, as DNA: TGTGCCAGCAGCTTAGGAGTTGTGACAGGGGCCTACGAGCAGTACTTC. Protein sequence: CASSLGVVTGAYEQYF.

This sequence joins TRBV28 and TRBJ1-1; a possible D gene is TRBD1 (5 bases). This CDR3 region has 15 residues. Per the germline V gene, CDR1 is MDHEN and CDR2 is SYDVKM. Trimming pared 6 bases from V and 3 bases from J, leaving 17 bases between. CDR3 nucleotides: TGTGCCAGCAGGTGGTTCGGGAGGGGAGACACTGAAGCTTTCTTT. Its translation: CASRWFGRGDTEAFF.

This clone appeared once. This chain joins TRBV6-6 and TRBJ1-2; 7 positions match TRBD1. Germline-derived CDR1 and CDR2 are MNHNY and SVGAGI (reference sequence). V lost 6 bases to trimming and J lost 4 bases; unmatched junction nucleotides: 8. The CDR3 has 14 amino acids. The CDR3 loop is CASRYRGAGYGYTF. CDR3 DNA: TGTGCCAGCAGGTACAGGGGCGCTGGCTATGGCTACACCTTC.